This TCR beta chain emerged from a study of blood T cells in healthy people across ages. Comments on this clonotype: Its target is not known.

Germline values: CDR1 MDHEN, CDR2 SYDVKM. The CDR3 consists of 13 residues. V lost 6 bases to trimming and J lost 0 bases, with 9 bases between them. Study results and caveats: Possibly, changes in expanded clonotypes were confounded because donor CMV status was unknown. No conclusive comparison of naive versus antigen-experienced cells was possible with unsorted PBMCs. Diversity estimates from one million T cells were considered underestimates.

A sample-barcoded 5' primer and a J-beta primer mix were used in a second PCR of about 7 to 12 cycles. TCRdb re-derived calls from the 5' RACE reads in MiXCR, one entry per CDR3 protein. Of some 900,000 distinct CDR3 sequences listed, 40% to 60% are singletons. Material for sequencing was blood. This receptor was identified in a young man in good health. The V and J genes are TRBV28 and TRBJ2-7, with D perhaps matching TRBD2 (5 bases). Written as DNA, the CDR3 is TGTGCCAGCAGGCGTGGGAGCTCCTACGAGCAGTACTTC. Its translation: CASRRGSSYEQYF.